The 27 T cell receptor beta chains below come from one sample, sequenced in a study of blood T cell repertoires in COVID-19. Sequenced by immunoSEQ multiplex PCR; TCRdb stores in-frame clones only, minus some. The sample lists about 110,000 clones; 84% were seen once. The sequenced material came from peripheral blood. These receptors all come from a human donor in a cohort sampled during active COVID-19.

This clone was detected only a few times. The gene calls are TRBV30 and TRBJ1-5; the match to TRBD1 covers 12 bases. Per the germline V gene, CDR1 is GTSNPN and CDR2 is SVGIG (reference sequence). This CDR3 spans 15 amino acids. V dropped 0 bases and J dropped 9; count of bases not matched to a gene: 6. CDR3 DNA sequence: TGTGCCTGGAGTGTACGGGACAGGGGGCAGGGGCCCCAGCATTTT. This sequence encodes CAWSVRDRGQGPQHF.

J is TRBJ2-7 and V is TRBV28; weak D call: TRBD2 (6 bases). V was cut by 1 base and J by 3 bases, with 19 bases left in between. This CDR3 has 17 amino acids. Germline V gene data show CDR1 as MDHEN and CDR2 as SYDVKM. The CDR3 DNA follows: TGTGCCAGCAGTTTATCCGGCGGCCGCGGGGCGGGCTACGAGCAGTACTTC. Its protein is CASSLSGGRGAGYEQYF. Looking up the rest from reference TRBV28 and TRBJ2-7 gives the full variable domain: DVKVTQSSRYLVKRTGEKVFLECVQDMDHENMFWYRQDPGLGLRLIYFSYDVKMKEKGDIPEGYSVSREKKERFSLILESASTNQTSMYLCASSLSGGRGAGYEQYFGPGTRLTVT.

The chain has TRBV25-1 and TRBJ2-5; D gene ambiguous. Per germline, CDR1 MGHDK and CDR2 SYGVNS. The CDR3 has 14 residues. V dropped 4 bases and J dropped 3 bases, with 12 bases sitting between them. The DNA for the CDR3 is TGTGCCAGCAGTGCCCCCCCCGGAGAAGAGACCCAGTACTTC. Protein sequence: CASSAPPGEETQYF.

The V call is TRBV24-1, the J call TRBJ2-1; 11 nucleotides agree with TRBD1. This CDR3 has 16 amino acids. CDR1 is KGHDR and CDR2 is SFDVKD in the germline V gene. V shed 4 bases, J shed 4 bases, and the junction held 5 bases outside the gene matches. The CDR3 spells CATSETGTGGYNEQFF. DNA for the CDR3: TGTGCCACCAGTGAGACCGGGACAGGGGGATACAATGAGCAGTTCTTC.

The rearrangement joins TRBV7-2 to TRBJ2-7; TRBD2 agrees at 14 bases. V lost 3 bases, J lost 6 bases, and 4 bases stayed unmatched. Looked up from germline, CDR1 is SGHTA and CDR2 is FQGNSA. The CDR3 has 15 amino acids. The CDR3 bases are TGTGCCAGCAGCTTGGGACTAGCGGGAGTGCGCGAGCAGTACGTC. Its translation: CASSLGLAGVREQYV.

This sequence joins TRBV21-1 and TRBJ2-7; the DNA was not compared with TRBD2, the D call given in the table. TRBV21-1 is a known pseudogene. This CDR3 is built from 15 residues. For the CDR3, the DNA is TGTGCCAGCAGCCGCGGGACTAGGGTATTCTACGAGCAGTACGTC. It codes for CASSRGTRVFYEQYV.

The chain uses TRBV5-1 and TRBJ1-6, with 8 bases that match TRBD1. Germline V gives CDR1 SGHRS, CDR2 YFSETQ. The trim removed 4 bases at V and 8 bases at J, leaving 8 bases unmatched. This CDR3 spans 15 amino acids. CDR3 residues: CASSPGQVEHSPLHF. CDR3 coding DNA: TGCGCCAGCAGCCCGGGACAGGTCGAACATTCACCCCTCCACTTT. The full variable domain, its missing parts supplied by reference TRBV5-1 and TRBJ1-6, is KAGVTQTPRYLIKTRGQQVTLSCSPISGHRSVSWYQQTPGQGLQFLFEYFSETQRNKGNFPGRFSGRQFSNSRSEMNVSTLELGDSALYLCASSPGQVEHSPLHFGNGTRLTVT.

This chain joins TRBV5-4 and TRBJ2-1; 8 bases are a match to TRBD2. With V trimmed by 0 bases and J by 4 bases, 6 bases remained unmatched. The CDR3 extends over 16 amino acids. Germline CDR1 SGHNT, CDR2 YYREEE (reference sequence). The CDR3 DNA sequence: TGTGCCAGCAGCTTGGCGGGAGGGCCGATATACAATGAGCAGTTCTTC. Translated, it gives CASSLAGGPIYNEQFF.

The chain is built from TRBV29-1 and TRBJ2-1; TRBD1 agrees at 10 bases. This CDR3 is built from 15 residues. Unmatched junction bases numbered 11, after V lost 7 bases and J lost 5 bases. Per germline, CDR1 SQVTM and CDR2 ANQGSEA. CDR3 in DNA: TGCAGCGCCAAACGAGGGACAGGGGCCCACAATGAGCAGTTCTTC. It encodes CSAKRGTGAHNEQFF.

Here the CDR3 DNA reads TGTGCCAGCAGCCCTAAGACAGGGGCCTACACAGATACGCAGTATTTT. Amino acid sequence: CASSPKTGAYTDTQYF. The V gene is TRBV9, the J gene TRBJ2-3, with 8 bases that match TRBD1. The J segment lost 2 bases and the V segment lost 4 bases, leaving 9 bases of the junction unmatched. Germline V lookup: CDR1 SGDLS, CDR2 YYNGEE. CDR3 length equals 16 residues.

This clone has just a few counts. V is TRBV12-3 or TRBV12-4 and J is TRBJ1-2; TRBD1 is a possible D gene (5 bases). Trimming removed 6 bases at V and 5 bases at J, with 10 bases between. CDR3 length equals 12 residues. CDR3 loop: CASRAGWYGYTF. CDR3 nucleotide sequence: TGTGCCAGCAGGGCAGGGTGGTATGGCTACACCTTC.

The CDR3 DNA reads TGTGCCAGCAGCTTGGGGGCCGGAGTGAGCCAGGGGGCGAGGACTGAAGCTTTCTTT. Translated: CASSLGAGVSQGARTEAFF. This chain connects TRBV5-5 to TRBJ1-1; 8 nucleotides align to TRBD1. The V gene's germline CDR1 is SGHKS and CDR2 YYEKEE (reference sequence). V lost 0 bases, J lost 5 bases, and 18 bases stayed unmatched. The CDR3 loop spans 19 amino acids.

The chain recombines TRBV7-2 with TRBJ2-1; 8 nucleotides match TRBD2. With 5 bases clipped from V and 0 bases from J, the junction kept 9 bases outside the gene matches. The CDR3 consists of 17 residues. Germline values: CDR1 SGHTA, CDR2 FQGNSA. The CDR3 nucleotides are TGTGCCAGCAGCGTTCGACTAGCGCGAAGCTCCTACAATGAGCAGTTCTTC. Its translation is CASSVRLARSSYNEQFF.

The chain couples TRBV3-1 (or the pseudogene TRBV3-2) to TRBJ2-5; possibly TRBD1 for D (5 bases). The CDR3 runs to 13 residues. Per germline, CDR1 LGHDT and CDR2 YNNKEL (reference sequence). V lost 5 bases, J lost 2 bases, and 9 bases lay in between. In nucleotides, the CDR3 is TGTGCCAGCAGCGATAGACAGCAAGAGACCCAGTACTTC. Encoded protein: CASSDRQQETQYF.

This clone was observed many times. The chain carries TRBV3-1 (or the pseudogene TRBV3-2) and TRBJ2-1; 7 bases align to TRBD2. This CDR3 has 12 residues. V was clipped by 8 bases and J by 14 bases; unmatched bases: 12. From germline, CDR1 is LGHDT and CDR2 YNNKEL (reference sequence). The CDR3 is CASGRIREAEFF. Here the CDR3 DNA reads TGTGCCAGCGGTCGGATACGGGAGGCCGAGTTCTTC.

The genes are TRBV6-5 and TRBJ1-1; D perhaps matches TRBD1 (6 bases). V was clipped by 4 bases and J by 9 bases, with 15 bases between them. The CDR3 runs 13 residues. From germline, CDR1 is MNHEY and CDR2 SVGAGI. The CDR3 sequence is CASSSPGDRKAFF. The CDR3 nucleotides are TGTGCCAGCAGTTCCCCAGGGGACCGAAAAGCTTTCTTT.

J is TRBJ1-2 and V is TRBV5-1; 10 bases are shared with TRBD1. Germline V gives CDR1 SGHRS, CDR2 YFSETQ. V lost 4 bases, J lost 4 bases, and 4 bases stayed unmatched. The CDR3 length is 14 residues. CDR3 DNA: TGCGCCAGCAGCCCCGGACAGGGGGGCTATGGCTACACCTTC. This sequence encodes CASSPGQGGYGYTF.

V usage is TRBV7-8 and J usage is TRBJ1-4; perhaps TRBD1 as D (6 bases). The CDR3 is 15 residues long. Trimming pared 3 bases from V and 8 bases from J, leaving 16 bases between. CDR1 SGHVS and CDR2 FQNEAQ come from the germline V gene. This CDR3 is CASSFAGGQREKLFF. In DNA, the CDR3 is TGTGCCAGCAGCTTTGCCGGGGGGCAAAGGGAAAAACTGTTTTTT.

The chain recombines TRBV5-1 with TRBJ2-2; 8 positions match TRBD2. This CDR3 has 15 residues. CDR1 is SGHRS and CDR2 is YFSETQ in the germline V gene. The V gene end was trimmed by 5 bases and the J gene end by 1 base; junction bases not matched to a gene: 4. This CDR3 is CASSLAGGNTGELFF. In DNA, the CDR3 is TGCGCCAGCAGTCTAGCGGGTGGGAACACCGGGGAGCTGTTTTTT.

In nucleotides, the CDR3 is TGTGCCAGCAGCGCGGGGGGAGAATACACAGATACGCAGTATTTT. This gives the protein CASSAGGEYTDTQYF. The V call is TRBV9, the J call TRBJ2-3; 7 bases fit TRBD2. Germline V gene lookup returns CDR1 SGDLS and CDR2 YYNGEE. V shed 3 bases and J 2 bases; nucleotides not matched to a gene: 6. The CDR3 extends over 15 amino acids.

This chain uses TRBV6-6 with TRBJ2-7; D perhaps matches TRBD1 (6 bases). Trimming shortened V by 5 bases and J by 2 bases, and 16 bases separated the two germline ends. This CDR3 contains 15 residues. The germline gives CDR1 MNHNY, CDR2 SVGAGI (reference sequence). CDR3 coding DNA: TGTGCCAGCAGTAACCCGGGACAACCGACCTACGAGCAGTACTTC. Its translation: CASSNPGQPTYEQYF.

The chain couples TRBV6-2 or TRBV6-3 to TRBJ2-2, with D maybe TRBD2 (6 bases). Trimming cost V 2 bases and J 6 bases, with 13 bases left between them. The CDR3 consists of 15 residues. Germline loops: CDR1 MNHEY, CDR2 SVGEGT. This CDR3 is CASSYTVSSAGELFF. The DNA of the CDR3 is TGTGCCAGCAGTTACACAGTTTCTAGCGCCGGGGAGCTGTTTTTT.

Only a few counts were recorded for this clone. The chain carries TRBV4-2 and TRBJ1-4; TRBD1 aligns across 8 bases. Trimming at V came to 4 bases and at J to 6 bases, leaving 10 bases not matched to a gene. The CDR3 has 16 residues. In germline, CDR1 is LGHNA, CDR2 YNFKEQ. The CDR3 coding sequence is TGTGCCAGCAGCCGCAATGACAGGGGCCAATATGAAAAACTGTTTTTT. Encoded protein: CASSRNDRGQYEKLFF.

The V call is TRBV6-5, the J call TRBJ2-7; 10 bases map to TRBD2. CDR3 length equals 13 residues. V was pared by 8 bases and J by 1 base, with 2 bases of the junction left unmatched. CDR1 is MNHEY and CDR2 is SVGAGI in the germline V gene. CDR3 DNA sequence: TGTGCCAGCGGACTAGCGGATTCCTACGAGCAGTACTTC. It is translated as CASGLADSYEQYF.

The rearrangement links TRBV7-3 to TRBJ1-3; D unclear. Germline values: CDR1 SGHTA, CDR2 FQGTGA. The V end was cut by 2 bases, the J end by 4 bases, with 9 bases between. The length of the CDR3 is 14 residues. CDR3 residues: CASSLDLWGNTIYF. The CDR3 nucleotides read TGTGCCAGCAGCTTAGACTTATGGGGAAACACCATATATTTT.

This rearrangement joins TRBV7-8 to TRBJ2-7, with 8 bases fitting TRBD1. This CDR3 is built from 18 residues. Germline V lookup: CDR1 SGHVS, CDR2 FQNEAQ. Unmatched junction bases numbered 15, after V lost 5 bases and J lost 0 bases. The CDR3 nucleotides are TGTGCCAGCAGCGCTCGGGACAGGAGGACTCTGAGCTCCTACGAGCAGTACGTC. This sequence encodes CASSARDRRTLSSYEQYV.

This chain joins TRBV18 and TRBJ1-6, with no clear D. Trimming removed 5 bases from V and 0 bases from J, with 8 bases in between. The length of the CDR3 is 15 residues. Germline V CDR1 and CDR2: KGHSH, LQKENI. The CDR3 loop is CASSKPGSYNSPLHF. Here the CDR3 DNA reads TGTGCCAGCTCAAAACCGGGCTCCTATAATTCACCCCTCCACTTT.